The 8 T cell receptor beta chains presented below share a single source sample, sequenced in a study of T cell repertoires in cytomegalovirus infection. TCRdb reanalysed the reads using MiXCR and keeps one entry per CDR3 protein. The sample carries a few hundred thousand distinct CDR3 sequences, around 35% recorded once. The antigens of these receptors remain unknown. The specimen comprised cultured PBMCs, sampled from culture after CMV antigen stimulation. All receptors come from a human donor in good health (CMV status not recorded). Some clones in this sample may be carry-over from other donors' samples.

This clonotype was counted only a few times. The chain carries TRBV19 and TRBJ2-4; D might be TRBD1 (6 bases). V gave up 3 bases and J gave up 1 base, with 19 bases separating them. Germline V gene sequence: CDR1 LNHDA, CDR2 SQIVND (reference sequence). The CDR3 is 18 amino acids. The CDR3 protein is CASSIREHRARAKNIQYF. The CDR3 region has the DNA TGTGCCAGTAGTATTAGGGAACACAGGGCTAGGGCCAAAAACATTCAGTACTTC.

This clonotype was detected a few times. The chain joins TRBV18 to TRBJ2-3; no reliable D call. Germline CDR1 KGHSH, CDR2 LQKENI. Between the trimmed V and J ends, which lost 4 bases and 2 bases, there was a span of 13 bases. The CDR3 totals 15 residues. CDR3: CASSLAGVFTDTQYF. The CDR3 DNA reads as TGTGCCAGCTCACTCGCTGGTGTCTTCACAGATACGCAGTATTTT.

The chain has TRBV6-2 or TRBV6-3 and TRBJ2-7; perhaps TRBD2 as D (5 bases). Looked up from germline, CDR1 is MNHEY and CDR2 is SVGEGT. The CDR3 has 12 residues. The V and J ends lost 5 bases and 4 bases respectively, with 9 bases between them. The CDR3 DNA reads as TGTGCCAGCAGTGGGAGCGGTTACGAGCAGTACGTC. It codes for CASSGSGYEQYV.

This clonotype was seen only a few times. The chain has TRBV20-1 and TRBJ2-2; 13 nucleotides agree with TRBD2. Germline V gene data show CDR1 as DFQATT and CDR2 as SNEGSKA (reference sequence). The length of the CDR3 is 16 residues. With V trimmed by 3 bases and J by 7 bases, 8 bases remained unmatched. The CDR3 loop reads CSASLTSGRAHGELFF. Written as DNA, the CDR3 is TGCAGTGCTAGTTTAACTAGCGGGAGGGCCCACGGGGAGCTGTTTTTT.

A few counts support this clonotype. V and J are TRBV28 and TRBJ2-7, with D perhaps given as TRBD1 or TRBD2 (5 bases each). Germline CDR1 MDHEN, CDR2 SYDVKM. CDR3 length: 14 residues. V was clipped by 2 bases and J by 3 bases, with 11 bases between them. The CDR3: CASSLPGTVYEQYF. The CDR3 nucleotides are TGTGCCAGCAGTTTACCCGGGACGGTCTACGAGCAGTACTTC.

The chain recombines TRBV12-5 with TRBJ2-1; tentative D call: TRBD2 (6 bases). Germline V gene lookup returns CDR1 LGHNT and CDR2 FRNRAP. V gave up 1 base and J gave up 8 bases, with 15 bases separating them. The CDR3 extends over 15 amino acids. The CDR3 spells CASGLGVGPGDEQFF. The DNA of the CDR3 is TGTGCTAGTGGTTTGGGGGTCGGGCCGGGGGATGAGCAGTTCTTC.

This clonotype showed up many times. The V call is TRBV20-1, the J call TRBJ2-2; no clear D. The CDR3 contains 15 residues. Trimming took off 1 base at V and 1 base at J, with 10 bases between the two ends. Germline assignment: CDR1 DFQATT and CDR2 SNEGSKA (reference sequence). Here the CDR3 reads CSARVQNWNTGELFF. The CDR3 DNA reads TGCAGTGCTAGAGTACAGAACTGGAACACCGGGGAGCTGTTTTTT.

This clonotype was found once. The CDR3: CASSTGQGNTGELFF. The DNA for the CDR3 is TGTGCCAGCAGTACGGGACAGGGTAACACCGGGGAGCTGTTTTTT. This sequence joins TRBV6-2 or TRBV6-3 and TRBJ2-2; TRBD1 matches at 9 bases. Germline CDR1 is MNHEY and CDR2 is SVGEGT. The V segment lost 5 bases and the J segment 2 bases; nucleotides outside the gene matches: 3. This CDR3 comprises 15 residues.